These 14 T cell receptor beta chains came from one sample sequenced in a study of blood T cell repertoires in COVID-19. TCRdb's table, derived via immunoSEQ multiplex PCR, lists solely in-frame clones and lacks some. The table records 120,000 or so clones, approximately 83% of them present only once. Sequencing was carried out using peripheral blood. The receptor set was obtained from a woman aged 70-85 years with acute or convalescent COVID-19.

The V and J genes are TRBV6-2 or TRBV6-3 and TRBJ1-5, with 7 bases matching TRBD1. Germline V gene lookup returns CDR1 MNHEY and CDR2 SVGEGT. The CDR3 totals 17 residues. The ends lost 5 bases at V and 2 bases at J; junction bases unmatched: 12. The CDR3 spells CASSRPGQWYGNQPQHF. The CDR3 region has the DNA TGTGCCAGCAGTCGTCCGGGACAGTGGTATGGCAATCAGCCCCAGCATTTT.

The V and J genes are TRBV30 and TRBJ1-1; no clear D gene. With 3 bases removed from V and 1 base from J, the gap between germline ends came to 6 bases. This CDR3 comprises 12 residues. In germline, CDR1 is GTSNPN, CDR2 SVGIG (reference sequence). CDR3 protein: CAWSFRNTEAFF. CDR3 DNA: TGTGCCTGGAGCTTTCGGAACACTGAAGCTTTCTTT.

For the CDR3, the DNA is TGCGCCAGCAGCCCGGGACTAGCGGTGCAAGAGACCCAGTACTTC. Translated, it gives CASSPGLAVQETQYF. This chain connects TRBV4-3 to TRBJ2-5, with TRBD2 matching 11 bases. The CDR3 contains 15 residues. From germline, CDR1 is LGHNA and CDR2 YSLEER. V shed 4 bases and J 2 bases; nucleotides not matched to a gene: 3.

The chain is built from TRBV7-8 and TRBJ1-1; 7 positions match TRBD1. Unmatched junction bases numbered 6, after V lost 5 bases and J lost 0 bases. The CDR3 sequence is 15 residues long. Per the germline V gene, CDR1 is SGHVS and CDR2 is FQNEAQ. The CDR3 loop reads CASSPKQGMNTEAFF. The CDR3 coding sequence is TGTGCCAGCAGCCCAAAACAGGGGATGAACACTGAAGCTTTCTTT.

The chain's CDR3 is CASSQVHINYGYTF. The CDR3 DNA reads TGTGCCAGCAGCCAAGTCCACATAAACTATGGCTACACCTTC. V usage is TRBV3-1 (or the pseudogene TRBV3-2) and J usage is TRBJ1-2, with D unresolved. CDR3 length: 14 residues. Germline V lookup: CDR1 LGHDT, CDR2 YNNKEL (reference sequence). Trimming stripped 1 base from V and 2 bases from J, with 8 bases between.

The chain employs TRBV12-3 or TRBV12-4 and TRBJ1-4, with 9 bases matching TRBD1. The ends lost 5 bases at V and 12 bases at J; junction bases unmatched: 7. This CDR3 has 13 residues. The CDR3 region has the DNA TGTGCCAGCAGTGCACAGGGGGCTGGAGAACTGTTTTTT. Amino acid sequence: CASSAQGAGELFF.

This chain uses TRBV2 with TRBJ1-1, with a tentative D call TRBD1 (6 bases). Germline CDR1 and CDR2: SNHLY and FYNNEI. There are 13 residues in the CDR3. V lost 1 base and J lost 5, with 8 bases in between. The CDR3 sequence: CASSEGGRTEAFF. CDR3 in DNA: TGTGCCAGCAGTGAAGGGGGGCGGACTGAAGCTTTCTTT.

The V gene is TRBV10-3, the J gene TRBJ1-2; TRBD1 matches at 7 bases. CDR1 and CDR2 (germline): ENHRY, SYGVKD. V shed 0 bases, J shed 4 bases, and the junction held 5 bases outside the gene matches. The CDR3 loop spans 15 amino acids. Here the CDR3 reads CAISESTGQSYGYTF. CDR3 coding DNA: TGTGCCATCAGTGAGTCAACGGGACAGTCCTATGGCTACACCTTC.

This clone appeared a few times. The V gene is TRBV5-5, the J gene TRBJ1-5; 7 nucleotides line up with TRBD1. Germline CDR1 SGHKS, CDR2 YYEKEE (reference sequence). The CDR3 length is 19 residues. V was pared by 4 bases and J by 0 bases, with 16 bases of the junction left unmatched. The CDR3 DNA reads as TGTGCCAGCAGCCTTGAAGGGGGCCGTACGACCCGTAGCAATCAGCCCCAGCATTTT. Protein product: CASSLEGGRTTRSNQPQHF. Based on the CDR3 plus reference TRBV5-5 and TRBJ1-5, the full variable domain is DAGVTQSPTHLIKTRGQQVTLRCSPISGHKSVSWYQQVLGQGPQFIFQYYEKEERGRGNFPDRFSARQFPNYSSELNVNALLLGDSALYLCASSLEGGRTTRSNQPQHFGDGTRLSIL.

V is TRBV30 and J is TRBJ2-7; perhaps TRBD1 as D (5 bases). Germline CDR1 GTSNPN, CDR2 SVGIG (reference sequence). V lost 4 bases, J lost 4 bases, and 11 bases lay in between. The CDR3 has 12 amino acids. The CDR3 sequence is CAWKGRAYEQYV. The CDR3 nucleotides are TGTGCCTGGAAGGGCAGGGCATACGAGCAGTACGTC.

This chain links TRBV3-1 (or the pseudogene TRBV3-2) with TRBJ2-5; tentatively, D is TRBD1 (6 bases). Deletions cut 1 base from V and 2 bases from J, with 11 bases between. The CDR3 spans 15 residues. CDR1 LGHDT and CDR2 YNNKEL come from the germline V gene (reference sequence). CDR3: CASSQGTGWQETQYF. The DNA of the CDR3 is TGTGCCAGCAGCCAAGGCACAGGGTGGCAAGAGACCCAGTACTTC.

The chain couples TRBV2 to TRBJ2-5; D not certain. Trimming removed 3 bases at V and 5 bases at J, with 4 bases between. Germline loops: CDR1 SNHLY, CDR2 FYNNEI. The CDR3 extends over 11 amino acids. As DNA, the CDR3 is TGTGCCAGCAGTGACGTGGAGACCCAGTACTTC. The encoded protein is CASSDVETQYF. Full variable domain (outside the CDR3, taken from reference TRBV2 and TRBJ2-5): EPEVTQTPSHQVTQMGQEVILRCVPISNHLYFYWYRQILGQKVEFLVSFYNNEISEKSEIFDDQFSVERPDGSNFTLKIRSTKLEDSAMYFCASSDVETQYFGPGTRLLVL.

CDR3 nucleotides: TGCGCCAGCAGCTCGGGGGAATGGACGTATGGCTACACCTTC. Its protein product is CASSSGEWTYGYTF. The V call is TRBV5-1, the J call TRBJ1-2, with a possible D match to TRBD1 (5 bases). CDR1 and CDR2 (germline): SGHRS, YFSETQ. The CDR3 covers 14 residues. Deletions cut 3 bases from V and 5 bases from J, with 14 bases between.

This CDR3 reads CAGQLWRQGEQYV. CDR3 nucleotides: TGTGCCGGCCAACTGTGGCGCCAGGGCGAGCAGTACGTC. The V gene is TRBV6-4, the J gene TRBJ2-7; possibly TRBD1 for D (5 bases). V was pared by 11 bases and J by 6 bases, with 20 bases between. This CDR3 comprises 13 residues. Germline loops: CDR1 MRHNA, CDR2 SNTAGT.